Listed below are T cell receptor beta chains from one sample, sequenced in a study of blood T cell repertoires in COVID-19. Here immunoSEQ multiplex PCR was the method, and the copy in TCRdb shows in-frame clones only, minus some. The repertoire holds fewer than 250,000 clones, with roughly 80% as singletons. The sample was peripheral blood. Receptors were obtained from a woman of 80 years or more with acute or convalescent COVID-19. Both conserved end residues are part of each CDR3. The D gene is left open where the match is weak. Clone size is shown for a subset of rows, as once, few, many or a class of expanded clone.

TRBV30,.,TRBJ2-1,TRBD1,TGTGCCTGGAATGAGGGGGCAGAGGGTGAGCAGTTCTTC,CAWNEGAEGEQFF
TRBV11-2,.,TRBJ1-5,.,TGTGCCAGCAGCTCCTATGAGGCACAGCCCCAGCATTTT,CASSSYEAQPQHF
TRBV21-1,.,TRBJ2-7,.,TGTGCCAGCAGCAAACCACCGAGGGGACAGGGATTAACAATCGAGCAGTACTTC,CASSKPPRGQGLTIEQYF
TRBV30,once,TRBJ1-5,.,TGTGCCTGGAATCCGGGGGACCATCAGCCCCAGCATTTT,CAWNPGDHQPQHF
TRBV19,.,TRBJ1-1,.,TGTGCCAGTAGTAAACCAGGGATATCGCACACTGAAGCTTTCTTT,CASSKPGISHTEAFF
TRBV11-3,.,TRBJ2-5,TRBD1,TGTGCCAGCAGCGCGGGACAGGGGAAGGGAGAGACCCAGTACTTC,CASSAGQGKGETQYF
TRBV18,.,TRBJ1-2,.,TGTGCCAGCTCACCACCGTTGGGGGGTTATGGATATGGCTACACCTTC,CASSPPLGGYGYGYTF
TRBV24-1,.,TRBJ2-1,.,TGTGCCACCAGTGACGGTAGCAACCATGAGCAGTTCTTC,CATSDGSNHEQFF
TRBV6-2/TRBV6-3,.,TRBJ1-5,.,TGTGCCAGCAGTTACGATTTGCCAGTACCAGGACTTAGCAATCAGCCCCAGCATTTT,CASSYDLPVPGLSNQPQHF
TRBV19,.,TRBJ1-1,.,TGTGCCAGTAGTATCATCAGCAGAGGGATCACTGAAGCTTTCTTT,CASSIISRGITEAFF
TRBV4-1,.,TRBJ1-1,.,TGCGCCAGCAGCCACGGTGGGGCAGGTGCTTTCACTGAAGCTTTCTTT,CASSHGGAGAFTEAFF
TRBV21-1,.,TRBJ1-1,.,TGTGCCAGCAGCAAAGAGGACAGGGGTCACACTGAAGCTTTCTTT,CASSKEDRGHTEAFF
TRBV3-1/TRBV3-2,.,TRBJ2-1,TRBD2,TGTGCCAGCAGCCAATTGTTAGCGGGACTCAATGAGCAGTTCTTC,CASSQLLAGLNEQFF
TRBV7-9,.,TRBJ2-7,.,TGTGCCAGCAGCCTAGACAGGGTCGCGACTAGCGAGTCCTACGAGCAGTACTTC,CASSLDRVATSESYEQYF
TRBV4-3,.,TRBJ1-2,TRBD1,TGCGCCAGCAGAGAAACAGGGGGCGCTTATGGCTACACCTTC,CASRETGGAYGYTF
TRBV20-1,.,TRBJ2-7,.,TGCAGTGCTAGGGCTAGCTACGAGCAGTACTTC,CSARASYEQYF
TRBV27,.,TRBJ2-2,TRBD2,TGTGCCAGCAGTTTACAAGCGGGAGTTAACGGGGAGCTGTTTTTT,CASSLQAGVNGELFF